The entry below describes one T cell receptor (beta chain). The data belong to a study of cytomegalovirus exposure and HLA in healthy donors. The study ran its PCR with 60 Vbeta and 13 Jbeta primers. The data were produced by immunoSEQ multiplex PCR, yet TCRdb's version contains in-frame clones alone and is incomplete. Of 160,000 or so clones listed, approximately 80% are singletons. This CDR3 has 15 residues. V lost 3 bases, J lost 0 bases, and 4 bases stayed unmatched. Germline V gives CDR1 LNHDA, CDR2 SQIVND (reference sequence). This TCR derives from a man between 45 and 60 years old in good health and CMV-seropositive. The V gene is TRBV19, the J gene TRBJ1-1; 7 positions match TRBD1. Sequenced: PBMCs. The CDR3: CASSMEGGMNTEAFF. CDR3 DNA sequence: TGTGCCAGTAGTATGGAAGGGGGCATGAACACTGAAGCTTTCTTT.